This T cell receptor beta chain is from a study of T cells after yellow fever vaccination. Findings and limits, study-wide: Although the secondary response was weaker, it peaked faster, at day 5 versus 15.

This clonotype has at least ten counts. Its antigen is unknown. 5'RACE template switching generated TCR cDNA, adding a universal primer site and UMIs. TCRdb independently ran MiXCR on the 5' RACE reads; one entry per CDR3 protein. Found here are nearly 300,000 distinct CDR3 sequences, approximately 10% of them singletons; the top ten hold around 3.5%. This CDR3 region has 13 residues. Trimming removed 4 bases from V and 2 bases from J, with 9 bases in between. Germline V gene lookup returns CDR1 LGHDT and CDR2 YNNKEL (reference sequence). J is TRBJ2-7 and V is TRBV3-1; D is possibly TRBD1 or TRBD2 (5 bases each). Sequencing used CD4+ T cells sorted from PBMCs, obtained 5 days after the yellow fever booster vaccination. This receptor was identified in a man aged 18 to 30 who received the YFV17D yellow fever vaccine. This CDR3 reads CASSRQGPYEQYF. The CDR3 coding sequence is TGTGCCAGCAGCCGTCAGGGACCCTACGAGCAGTACTTC.